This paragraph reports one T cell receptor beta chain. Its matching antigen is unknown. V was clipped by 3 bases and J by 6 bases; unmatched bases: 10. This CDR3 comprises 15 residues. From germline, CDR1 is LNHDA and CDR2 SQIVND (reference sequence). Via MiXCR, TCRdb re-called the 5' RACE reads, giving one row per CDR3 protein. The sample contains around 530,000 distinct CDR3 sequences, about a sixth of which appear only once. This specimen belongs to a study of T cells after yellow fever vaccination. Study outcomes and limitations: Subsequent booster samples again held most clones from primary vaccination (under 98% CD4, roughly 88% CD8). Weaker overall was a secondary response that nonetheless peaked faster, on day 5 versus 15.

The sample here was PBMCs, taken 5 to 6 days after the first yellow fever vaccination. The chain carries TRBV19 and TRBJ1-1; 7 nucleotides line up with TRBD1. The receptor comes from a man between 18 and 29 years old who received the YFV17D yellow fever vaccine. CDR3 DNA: TGTGCCAGTAGTATCGGGGCCGGGACAGACTCTGAAGCTTTCTTT. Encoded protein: CASSIGAGTDSEAFF.